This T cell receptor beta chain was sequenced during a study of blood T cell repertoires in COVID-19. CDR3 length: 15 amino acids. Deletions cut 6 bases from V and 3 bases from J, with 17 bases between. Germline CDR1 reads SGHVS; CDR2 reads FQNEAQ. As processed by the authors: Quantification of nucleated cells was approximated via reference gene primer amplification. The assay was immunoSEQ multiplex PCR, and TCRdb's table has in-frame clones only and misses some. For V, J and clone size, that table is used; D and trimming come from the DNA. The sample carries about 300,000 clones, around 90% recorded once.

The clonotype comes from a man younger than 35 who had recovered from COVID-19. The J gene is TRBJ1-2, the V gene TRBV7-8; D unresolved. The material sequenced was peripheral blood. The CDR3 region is CASSQAATGYYGYTF. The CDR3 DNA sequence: TGTGCCAGCAGTCAAGCCGCGACGGGATACTATGGCTACACCTTC.